The T cell receptor beta chain under discussion was sequenced for a study of cytomegalovirus exposure and HLA in healthy donors (dated by TCRdb to about 2017). Context from the whole study: In an earlier analysis of around 540 of the donors, 276 Gb of sequence data and 90 million to 120 million unique TCR beta sequences from 180 million or so T cells were reported. Donor age, sex, ethnicity and CMV serostatus were collected together with the repertoire data. Typing coverage varied by locus: about 620-640 donors for A, B, C, DRB1 and DQB1; approximately 500 for DQA1; approximately 610 for DPA1; 450 to 480 for DPB1. The study was designed to test whether signatures of past pathogen exposure could be identified by cataloging public T cell receptors. To study patterns of TCR occurrence, a later analysis re-analyzed previously published TCR beta repertoires from 666 donors and added high-resolution HLA genotyping. Besides the first cohort of 550 to 750 subjects, a separate validation cohort made up of about 120 different subjects was used. In a later genetic analysis, genome-wide SNP genotypes for about three fifths of the roughly 670 donors were used, and that subset was treated as a discovery cohort. Of the 398 genotyped donors, 65% to 90% fell in the genetic ancestry cluster associated with self-reported Caucasian donors. All discovery cohort repertoires had been generated using a single sequencing platform. Approximately 300 gigabases of sequencing data and roughly 80 million unique TCR sequences made up an early release that covered around 640 HLA-typed donors. The study profiled the T cell repertoires of 500 to 800 subjects by immunosequencing and related them to cytomegalovirus serostatus. Across 300 to 500 genotyped donors of the cohort, an average of 235,054 unique TCR beta nucleotide sequences per donor were sequenced, and approximately 17% of those sequences were non-productive. Five DR-DQ haplotypes were handled as single units for association and clustering because linkage in the cohort was strong. HLA typing covered class I and class II loci at four-digit resolution. To predict cytomegalovirus infection status, the study combined high-throughput TCR immunosequencing, statistical association of individual TCRs with disease status, and machine learning. An earlier analysis of some 500 of the donors used high-throughput TCR beta sequencing to judge whether each TCR beta V gene segment behaved as functional or pseudogenic. Rather than using new phenotypic data, the later analysis identified candidate immune exposures from TCR beta sequences and from how often those sequences occurred across donors. Study-wide findings and limitations: At a false discovery rate of 0.05, a later analysis linked approximately 18,000 TCR beta sequences to specific HLA alleles. The study gave a list of more than 150 TCR beta chains associated with cytomegalovirus. A further reported finding was that TCR beta sequences accurately predicted the HLA-A and HLA-B alleles for most subjects in the first cohort. Some IMGT-functional V segments, including TRBV6-2 and TRBV6-3, could not be distinguished by the 87-base-pair reads and were therefore excluded. Most CMV-associated TCR beta chains appeared to be HLA-restricted in a later analysis, and the HLA associations seemed to be driven largely by CMV exposure. This cohort had only TCR beta chains sequenced, and the lack of alpha or paired-chain data limited which features could be detected. A later analysis reported that several top co-occurrence clusters appeared linked to parvovirus B19, influenza, CMV and Epstein-Barr virus. The presence/absence analyses assumed that sequencing depth was roughly uniform across donors, and that assumption may not be true. The authors suggested that the approach could potentially be generalized to other disease states and immunological phenotypes. In a later analysis, HLA-associated TCR beta chains were found to be more clonally expanded and to have lower generation probabilities than equally common non-associated chains. Most TCR sequences were seen in very few donors, while some public TCRs were found in many individuals. In a later analysis, the rate of TCR association differed among HLA loci, with DRB1 alleles having the most associated TCRs and HLA-C alleles having the fewest. In vitro tests confirmed that a few of the cytomegalovirus-associated TCR beta chains recognize cytomegalovirus antigens. V-gene and J-gene trimming of TCR beta chains was associated with a missense DCLRE1C variant in a later genetic analysis, and the association was replicated in an independent cohort. The earlier analysis of a few hundred of the donors excluded roughly 17 rarely observed V segments, including chromosome 9 orphons, because counts were too low. In an earlier analysis of 587 of the donors, most TCR beta V segments appeared in productive rearrangements about 90% or about 30% of the time, broadly matching IMGT annotations. When HLA alleles, especially DR and DQ, strongly co-occurred, attributing TCR associations to individual alleles was difficult. The classifier was reported to diagnose cytomegalovirus status with high specificity and sensitivity in both the original and validation cohorts. The only immune exposure information available for the cohort was CMV serostatus. Linkage disequilibrium might explain the correlated functional status among segregating V segments, but an unknown experimental factor could not be ruled out. A cluster of highly shared sequence variants was judged likely to represent a technical artifact of the sequencing pipeline. A later genetic analysis reported fewer N-insertions in productive TCRs among donors in an Asian-associated ancestry cluster than the roughly 700-donor mean. HLA typing was unavailable for some donors at each locus, so association tests used only the typed subset.

Details on this clone: Its antigen remains unidentified. No base quality information exists; no much larger clone differs at one position.

Inclusive of the bounding cysteine and phenylalanine, the CDR3 is 14 residues long. Of all the DNA, just the CDR3 is kept, 42 bases in frame from base 1. CDR1 and CDR2, per the germline V gene, are SGDLS and YYNGEE. Trimming costs V 0 bases and J 5 bases, and their ends lie 10 bases apart. The cohort consisted of 666 healthy bone marrow donors. Cohort members were all nominally healthy when sampled, although unrecorded immune exposures were likely present. The donor was CMV seronegative and belonged to the group of 352 seronegative cohort members. A peripheral blood sample was provided by each donor, and peripheral blood mononuclear cells were used for TCR beta sequencing. The Qiagen DNeasy Blood Extraction Kit was used to extract genomic DNA from the blood cell samples. Library generation was performed with the immunoSEQ multiplex PCR assay. A mixture of 60 forward primers for TCR Vbeta segments and 13 reverse primers for TCR Jbeta segments was used in the multiplex PCR. Amplification of the CDR3 region of rearranged TCR beta genes was performed with a multiplex PCR assay on genomic DNA. Amplified TCR beta libraries were sequenced as 87-base-pair reads on the Illumina HiSeq System. Processing in the source paper ran as follows. A later analysis tallied 75 million to 95 million unique TCR beta chains across the 700 or so repertoires, and around 12 million of those chains were shared by two or more donors. Raw reads were error-corrected and collapsed into unique sequences with a nearest-neighbor algorithm that merged closely related sequences to remove PCR and sequencing errors. CDR3 sequences were aligned to IMGT reference sequences to assign V, D and J gene segments. For a sequence to be retained, a match of at least six nucleotides was required to both a V gene segment and a J gene segment. A rearrangement was called productive if the CDR3 had no stop codons and remained in frame with V and J, and every other rearrangement was called non-productive. Following IMGT convention, CDR3 was defined as the stretch from the second conserved V-encoded cysteine to the conserved J-encoded phenylalanine. The earlier analysis of 587 of the donors excluded sequences that lacked an unambiguous match to a single V gene segment. In an earlier analysis of more than 500 of the donors, a V segment was called functional when productive rearrangements were above 56.7%, and segregating when the standard deviation between donors exceeded 5%. To diagnose cytomegalovirus status from the catalog of TCR beta chain sequences, a statistical classification framework was built. A later analysis assigned V and J genes by comparing TCR nucleotide sequences with IMGT/GENE-DB human TR gene sequences. Using the TCRdist pipeline, a later analysis assigned CDR3 sequences along with most-parsimonious VDJ recombination scenarios. In a later analysis, each TCR beta chain was defined by its CDR3 amino acid sequence together with its V-gene family, and reads lacking a unique V-gene family were excluded. A later analysis removed 592 highly shared, low-generation-probability nucleotide sequences to deal with suspected cross-contamination and a sequencing artifact. A later analysis calculated a clonal expansion index for each public chain from normalized within-repertoire ranks of inferred template counts. Generation probabilities in a later analysis came from a VDJ recombination model fitted to out-of-frame rearrangements, and those results were checked against IGoR. In a later analysis, TCR-TCR, TCR-HLA and TCR-CMV co-occurrence was scored with hypergeometric tests, and a repertoire-size bias correction was applied to TCR pairs. A later analysis estimated false discovery rates by permuting HLA or CMV assignments 20 times. In a later analysis, co-occurring TCRs were grouped using DBSCAN, and TCRdist sequence similarity was added for clustering within HLA-allele-positive subsets. Co-occurrence clustering excluded repertoires with fewer than 30,000 or more than 120,000 public chains, plus five with anomalous nucleotide sharing. As stored in TCRdb, this immuneACCESS dataset retains in-frame rearrangements with V and J assigned. A fraction of the clones does not appear; measured against another copy, unresolved V genes explain less than half of the discrepancy, and the remainder lacks a known reason. The V and J calls and the clone size are those of that table, but D and trimming were determined from the DNA. The sample table contains around 110,000 clones; only one count was recorded for roughly four fifths of them. Roughly 3.6% of the sample is in the top ten clones.

Sequenced sample: PBMCs. The chain joins TRBV9 to TRBJ2-3; TRBD1 could be the D gene, as 5 bases match. The receptor was isolated from a man in his sixties in good health and CMV-seronegative. Here is the DNA: TGTGCCAGCAGCGTAGCAGGGCAGAGAGATACGCAGTATTTT. It specifies CASSVAGQRDTQYF.